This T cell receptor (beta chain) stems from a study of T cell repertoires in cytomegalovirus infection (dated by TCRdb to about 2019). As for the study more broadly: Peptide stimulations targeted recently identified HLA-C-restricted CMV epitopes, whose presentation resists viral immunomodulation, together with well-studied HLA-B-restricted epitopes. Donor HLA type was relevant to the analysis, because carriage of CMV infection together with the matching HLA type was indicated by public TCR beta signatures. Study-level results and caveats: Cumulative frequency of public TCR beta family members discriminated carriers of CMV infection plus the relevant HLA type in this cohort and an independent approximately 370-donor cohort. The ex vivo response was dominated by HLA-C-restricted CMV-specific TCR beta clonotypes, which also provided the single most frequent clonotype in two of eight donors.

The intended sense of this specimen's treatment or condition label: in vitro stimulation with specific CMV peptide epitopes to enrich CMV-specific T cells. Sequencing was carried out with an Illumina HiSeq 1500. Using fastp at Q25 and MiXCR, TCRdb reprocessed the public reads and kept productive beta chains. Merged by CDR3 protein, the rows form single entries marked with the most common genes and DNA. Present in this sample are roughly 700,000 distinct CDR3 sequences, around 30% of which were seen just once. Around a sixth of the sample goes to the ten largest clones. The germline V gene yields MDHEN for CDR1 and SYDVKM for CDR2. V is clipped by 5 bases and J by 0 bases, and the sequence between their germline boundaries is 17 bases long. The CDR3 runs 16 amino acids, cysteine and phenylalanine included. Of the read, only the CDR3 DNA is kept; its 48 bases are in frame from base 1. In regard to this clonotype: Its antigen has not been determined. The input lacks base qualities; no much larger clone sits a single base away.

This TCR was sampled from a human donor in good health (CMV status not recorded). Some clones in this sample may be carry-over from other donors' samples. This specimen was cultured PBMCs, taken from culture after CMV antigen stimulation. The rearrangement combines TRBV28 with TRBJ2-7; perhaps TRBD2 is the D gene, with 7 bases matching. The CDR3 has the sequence CASSPGGDRNSYEQYF. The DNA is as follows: TGTGCCAGCAGTCCGGGGGGCGACCGCAACTCCTACGAGCAGTACTTC.